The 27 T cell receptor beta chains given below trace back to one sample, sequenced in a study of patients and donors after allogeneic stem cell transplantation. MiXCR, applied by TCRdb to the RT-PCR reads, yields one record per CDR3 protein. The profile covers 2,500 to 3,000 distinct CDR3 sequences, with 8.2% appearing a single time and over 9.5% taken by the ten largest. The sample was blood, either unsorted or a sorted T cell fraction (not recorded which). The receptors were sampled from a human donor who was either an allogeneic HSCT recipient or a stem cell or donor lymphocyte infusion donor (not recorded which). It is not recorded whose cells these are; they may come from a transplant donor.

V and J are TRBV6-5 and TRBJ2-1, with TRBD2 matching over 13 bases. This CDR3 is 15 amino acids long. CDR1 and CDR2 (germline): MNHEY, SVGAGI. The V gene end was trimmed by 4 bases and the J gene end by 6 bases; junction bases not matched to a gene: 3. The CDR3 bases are TGTGCCAGCAGTTGGGGACTAGCGGGGATCAATGAGCAGTTCTTC. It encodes CASSWGLAGINEQFF.

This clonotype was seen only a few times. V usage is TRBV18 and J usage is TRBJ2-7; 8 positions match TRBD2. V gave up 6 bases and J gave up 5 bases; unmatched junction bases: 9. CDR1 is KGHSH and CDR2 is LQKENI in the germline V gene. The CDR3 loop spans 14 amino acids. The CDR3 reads CASSPSGSFNEQYF. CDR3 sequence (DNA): TGTGCCAGCTCCCCCAGCGGGAGTTTTAACGAGCAGTACTTC.

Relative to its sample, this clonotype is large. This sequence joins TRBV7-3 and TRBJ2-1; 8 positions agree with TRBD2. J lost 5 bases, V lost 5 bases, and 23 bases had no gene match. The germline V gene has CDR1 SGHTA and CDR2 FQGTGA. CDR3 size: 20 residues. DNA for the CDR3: TGTGCCAGCAGCCAGACTGGGAGCGGGAGCTCCTCCCGGAGCCACAATGAGCAGTTCTTC. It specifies CASSQTGSGSSSRSHNEQFF.

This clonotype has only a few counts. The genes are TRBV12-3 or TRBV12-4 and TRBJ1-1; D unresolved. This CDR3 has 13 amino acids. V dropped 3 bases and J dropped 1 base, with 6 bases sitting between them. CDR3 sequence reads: CASSLGSNTEAFF. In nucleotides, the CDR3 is TGTGCCAGCAGTTTGGGGTCGAACACTGAAGCTTTCTTT.

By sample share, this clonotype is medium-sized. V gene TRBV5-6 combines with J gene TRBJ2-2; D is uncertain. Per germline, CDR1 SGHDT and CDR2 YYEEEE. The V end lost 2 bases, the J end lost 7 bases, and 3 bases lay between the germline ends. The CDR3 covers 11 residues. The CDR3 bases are TGTGCCAGCAGCTTATTCGGGGAGCTGTTTTTT. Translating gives CASSLFGELFF.

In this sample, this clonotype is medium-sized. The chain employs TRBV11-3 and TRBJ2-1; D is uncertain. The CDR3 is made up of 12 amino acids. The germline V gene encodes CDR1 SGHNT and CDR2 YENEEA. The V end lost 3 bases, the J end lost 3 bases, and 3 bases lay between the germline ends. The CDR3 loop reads CASSFDYNEQFF. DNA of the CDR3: TGTGCCAGCAGCTTCGACTACAATGAGCAGTTCTTC.

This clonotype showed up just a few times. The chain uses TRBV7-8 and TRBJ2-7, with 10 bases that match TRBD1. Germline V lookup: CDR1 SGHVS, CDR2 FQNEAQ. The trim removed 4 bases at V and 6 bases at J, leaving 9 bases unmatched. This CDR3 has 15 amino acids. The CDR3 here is CASSSAGQGISEQYF. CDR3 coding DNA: TGTGCCAGCAGCTCAGCGGGACAGGGGATTAGCGAGCAGTACTTC.

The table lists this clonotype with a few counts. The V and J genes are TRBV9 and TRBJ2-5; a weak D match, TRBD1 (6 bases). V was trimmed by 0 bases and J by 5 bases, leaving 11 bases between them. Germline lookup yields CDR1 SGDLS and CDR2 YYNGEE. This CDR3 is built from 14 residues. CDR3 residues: CASSVGRGVETQYF. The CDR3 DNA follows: TGTGCCAGCAGCGTAGGCAGGGGAGTGGAGACCCAGTACTTC.

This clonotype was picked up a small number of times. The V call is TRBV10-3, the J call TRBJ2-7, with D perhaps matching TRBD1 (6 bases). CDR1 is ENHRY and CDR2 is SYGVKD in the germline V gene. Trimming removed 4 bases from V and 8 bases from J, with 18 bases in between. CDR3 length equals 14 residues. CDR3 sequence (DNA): TGTGCCATCAGTGGGCACAGGGCCATGGGAAAGCAGTACTTC. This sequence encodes CAISGHRAMGKQYF.

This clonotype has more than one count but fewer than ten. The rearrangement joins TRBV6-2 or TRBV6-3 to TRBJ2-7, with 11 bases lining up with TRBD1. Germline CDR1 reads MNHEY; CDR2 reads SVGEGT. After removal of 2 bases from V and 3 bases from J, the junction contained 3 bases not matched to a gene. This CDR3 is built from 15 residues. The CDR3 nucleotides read TGTGCCAGCAGTTACGACGGGACAGGGGGCTACGAGCAGTACTTC. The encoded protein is CASSYDGTGGYEQYF.

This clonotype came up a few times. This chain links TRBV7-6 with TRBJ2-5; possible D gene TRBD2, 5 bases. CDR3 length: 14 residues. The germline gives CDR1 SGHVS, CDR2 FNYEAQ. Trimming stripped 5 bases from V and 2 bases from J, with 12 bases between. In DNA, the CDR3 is TGTGCCAGCAGCCGCAGCGGTTTGCAAGAGACCCAGTACTTC. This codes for CASSRSGLQETQYF.

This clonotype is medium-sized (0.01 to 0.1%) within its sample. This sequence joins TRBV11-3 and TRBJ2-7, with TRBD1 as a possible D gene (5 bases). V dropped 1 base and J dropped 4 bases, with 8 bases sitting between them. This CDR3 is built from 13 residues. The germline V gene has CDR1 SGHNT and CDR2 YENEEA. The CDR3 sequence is CASSLAGKYEQYF. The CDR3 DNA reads TGTGCCAGCAGCTTAGCAGGGAAATACGAGCAGTACTTC.

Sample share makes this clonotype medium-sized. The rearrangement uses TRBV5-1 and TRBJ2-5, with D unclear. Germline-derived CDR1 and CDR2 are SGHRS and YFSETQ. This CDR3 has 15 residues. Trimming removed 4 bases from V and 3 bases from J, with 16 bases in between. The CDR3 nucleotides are TGCGCCAGCAGCGCGACACGAAGGGTAGAAGAGACCCAGTACTTC. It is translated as CASSATRRVEETQYF.

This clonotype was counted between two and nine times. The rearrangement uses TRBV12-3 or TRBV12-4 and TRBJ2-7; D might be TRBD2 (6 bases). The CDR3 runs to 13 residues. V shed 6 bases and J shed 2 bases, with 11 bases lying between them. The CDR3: CASSPSGPYEQYF. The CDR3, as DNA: TGTGCCAGCAGCCCCAGCGGGCCCTACGAGCAGTACTTC.

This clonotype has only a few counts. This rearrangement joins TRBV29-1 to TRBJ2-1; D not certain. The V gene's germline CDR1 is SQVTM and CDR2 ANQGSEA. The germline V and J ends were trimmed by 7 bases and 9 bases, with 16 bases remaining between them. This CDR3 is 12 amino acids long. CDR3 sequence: CSGSTDLTEQFF. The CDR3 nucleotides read TGCAGCGGTAGCACGGATTTGACTGAGCAGTTCTTC.

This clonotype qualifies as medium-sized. Written as DNA, the CDR3 is TGTGCCAGCAGCTTTATGGCTAGCGGGAGCTCAGATACGCAGTATTTT. This encodes CASSFMASGSSDTQYF. The genes are TRBV11-2 and TRBJ2-3; 10 nucleotides agree with TRBD2. The CDR3 sequence is 16 residues long. Trimming cost V 3 bases and J 4 bases; bases outside gene matches: 7. In germline, CDR1 is SGHAT, CDR2 FQNNGV.

The CDR3 sequence is CASSHWGTEAFF. The DNA for the CDR3 is TGTGCCAGCAGCCATTGGGGCACTGAAGCTTTCTTT. The chain has TRBV4-2 and TRBJ1-1, with D uncertain. Germline loops: CDR1 LGHNA, CDR2 YNFKEQ. The CDR3 runs 12 residues. The V gene lost 3 bases and the J gene lost 4 bases, with 6 bases spanning the gap.

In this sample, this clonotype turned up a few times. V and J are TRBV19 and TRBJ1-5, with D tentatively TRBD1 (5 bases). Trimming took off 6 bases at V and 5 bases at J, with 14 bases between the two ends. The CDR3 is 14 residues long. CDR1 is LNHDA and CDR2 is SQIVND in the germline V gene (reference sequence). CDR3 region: CASRTWQGDQPQHF. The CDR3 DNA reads TGTGCCAGTAGGACGTGGCAGGGCGATCAGCCCCAGCATTTT. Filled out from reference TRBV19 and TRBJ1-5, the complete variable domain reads DGGITQSPKYLFRKEGQNVTLSCEQNLNHDAMYWYRQDPGQGLRLIYYSQIVNDFQKGDIAEGYSVSREKKESFPLTVTSAQKNPTAFYLCASRTWQGDQPQHFGDGTRLSIL.

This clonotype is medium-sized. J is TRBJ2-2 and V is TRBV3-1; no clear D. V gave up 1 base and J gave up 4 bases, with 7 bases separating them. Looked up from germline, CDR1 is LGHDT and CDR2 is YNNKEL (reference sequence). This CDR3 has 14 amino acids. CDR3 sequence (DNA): TGTGCCAGCAGCCAAGTATTAAGCACCGGGGAGCTGTTTTTT. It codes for CASSQVLSTGELFF.

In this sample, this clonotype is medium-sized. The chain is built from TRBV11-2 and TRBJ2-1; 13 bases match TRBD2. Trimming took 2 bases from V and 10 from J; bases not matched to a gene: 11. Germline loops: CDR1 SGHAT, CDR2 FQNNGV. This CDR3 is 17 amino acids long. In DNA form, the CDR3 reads TGTGCCAGCAGCTTAACTGGGACTAGCGGGATGCTTGAGGAGCAGTTCTTC. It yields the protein CASSLTGTSGMLEEQFF.

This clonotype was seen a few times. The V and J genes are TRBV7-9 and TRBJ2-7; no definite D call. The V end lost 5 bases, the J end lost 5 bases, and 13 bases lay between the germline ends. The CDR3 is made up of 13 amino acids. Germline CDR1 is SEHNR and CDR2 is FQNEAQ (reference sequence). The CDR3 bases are TGTGCCAGCAGCCCCGGACCAAGCGACGAGCAGTACTTC. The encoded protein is CASSPGPSDEQYF.

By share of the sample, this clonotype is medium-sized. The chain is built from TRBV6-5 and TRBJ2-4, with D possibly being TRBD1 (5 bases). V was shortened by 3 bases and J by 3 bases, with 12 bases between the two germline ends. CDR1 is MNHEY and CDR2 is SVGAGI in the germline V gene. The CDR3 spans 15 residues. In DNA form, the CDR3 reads TGTGCCAGCAGTTATGAAGGGGTGGGCAAAAACATTCAGTACTTC. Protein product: CASSYEGVGKNIQYF.

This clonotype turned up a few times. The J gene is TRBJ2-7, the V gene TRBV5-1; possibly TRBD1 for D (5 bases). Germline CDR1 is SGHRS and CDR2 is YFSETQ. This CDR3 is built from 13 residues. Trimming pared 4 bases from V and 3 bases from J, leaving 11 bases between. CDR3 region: CASSISQGYEQYF. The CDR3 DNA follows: TGCGCCAGCAGCATAAGCCAGGGCTACGAGCAGTACTTC.

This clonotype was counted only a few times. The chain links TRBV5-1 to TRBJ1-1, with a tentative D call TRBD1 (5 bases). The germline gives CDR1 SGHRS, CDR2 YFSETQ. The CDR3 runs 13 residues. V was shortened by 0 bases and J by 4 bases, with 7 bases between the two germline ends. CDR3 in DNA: TGCGCCAGCAGCTTGGTAGGGGTCACTGAAGCTTTCTTT. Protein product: CASSLVGVTEAFF.

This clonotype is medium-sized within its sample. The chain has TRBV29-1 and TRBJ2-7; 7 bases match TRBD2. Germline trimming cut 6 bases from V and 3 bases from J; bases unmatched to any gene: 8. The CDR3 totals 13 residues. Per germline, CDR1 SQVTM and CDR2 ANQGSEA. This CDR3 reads CSVRSGVYYEQYF. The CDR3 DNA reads TGCAGCGTGCGAAGCGGGGTATACTACGAGCAGTACTTC.

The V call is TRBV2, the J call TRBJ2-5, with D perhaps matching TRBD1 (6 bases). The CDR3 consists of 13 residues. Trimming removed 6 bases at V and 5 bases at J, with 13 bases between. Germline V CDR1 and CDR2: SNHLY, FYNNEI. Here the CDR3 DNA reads TGTGCCAGCAGCGCGGACAGTTGGGAGACCCAGTACTTC. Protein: CASSADSWETQYF.

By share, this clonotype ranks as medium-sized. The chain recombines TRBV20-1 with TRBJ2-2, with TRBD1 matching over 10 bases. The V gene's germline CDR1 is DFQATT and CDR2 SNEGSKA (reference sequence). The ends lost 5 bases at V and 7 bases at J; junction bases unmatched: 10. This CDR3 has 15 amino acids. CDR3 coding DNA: TGCAGTGCTCTAGTTGACAGGGGGCTCAGCGGGGAGCTGTTTTTT. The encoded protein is CSALVDRGLSGELFF.